Sequencing of this T cell receptor (beta chain) was carried out in a study of blood T cell repertoires in COVID-19. The overall study: Samples representing acute and convalescent COVID-19 were sourced from the United States, Italy and Spain. T cells, B-cell-depleted T cells, or PBMCs supplied cDNA or gDNA.

Regarding this clone: The same CDR3 is also encoded by other DNA sequences in this sample.

The CDR3 extends over 13 amino acids. Germline CDR1 SGHRS, CDR2 YFSETQ. Trimming pared 1 base from V and 2 bases from J, leaving 6 bases between. Source study methods: The assay estimated nucleated cells by amplifying reference gene primers. The data were produced by immunoSEQ multiplex PCR, yet TCRdb's version contains in-frame clones alone and is incomplete. Clone size and V and J calls were adopted from that table, with D and trimming inferred from the DNA. The sample lists around 450,000 clones; roughly 91% were seen once. This sequence originates from a woman under 40 with acute or convalescent COVID-19. Input material: peripheral blood. The chain is built from TRBV5-1 and TRBJ1-1; D is uncertain. The CDR3 sequence: CASSLTVNTEAFF. The CDR3 DNA sequence: TGCGCCAGCAGCTTGACAGTAAACACTGAAGCTTTCTTT.